The sequence of this T cell receptor beta chain was determined in a study of CD8+ T cells in alopecia areata. Overall study: The study gave tofacitinib for 6 to 18 months, then 6 months off drug.

Study-wide points: Possibly because of HLA-related factors, TCR sharing was less clear across patients than in mice.

Trimming took off 0 bases at V and 6 bases at J, with 11 bases between the two ends. The germline CDR1 and CDR2 sequences are SEHNR and FQNEAQ (reference sequence). This CDR3 comprises 14 residues. This clone was recorded a few times. Its target is not known. The sequencing template was cDNA reverse transcribed from extracted RNA. Method: immunoSEQ multiplex PCR; TCRdb's copy keeps in-frame clones and lacks some. The repertoire holds around 61,000 clones, with about 45% as singletons. This chain links TRBV7-9 with TRBJ1-1; D may be TRBD1 (5 bases). The receptor was isolated from a human donor with alopecia areata. The specimen comprised CD8+ T cells sorted from blood, sampled at week 0. Written as DNA, the CDR3 is TGTGCCAGCAGCTTAGCAGGGACGGACGCTGAAGCTTTCTTT. Translated: CASSLAGTDAEAFF.